The clone carrying this TCR beta chain was seen a handful of times. This entry comes from a study of glioma-infiltrating T cells after dendritic cell vaccination. This table comes from immunoSEQ multiplex PCR, and its TCRdb copy is limited to in-frame clones, with some not included. Here the sample spans approximately 46,000 clones, over 75% being singletons. Time point indicated: after dendritic cell vaccination, including at tumor progression/relapse. The clonotype was recovered from a human donor with glioblastoma. The source material was blood, sampled after dendritic cell vaccination.

CDR3 loop: CASSPPLTGLDEQYF. The CDR3, as DNA: TGTGCCAGCAGCCCCCCCCTGACAGGTCTGGACGAGCAGTACTTC. The V and J genes are TRBV7-9 and TRBJ2-7; perhaps TRBD1 as D (6 bases). The CDR3 extends over 15 amino acids. In germline, CDR1 is SEHNR, CDR2 FQNEAQ (reference sequence). Trimming stripped 5 bases from V and 5 bases from J, with 19 bases between.